The 4 T cell receptor beta chains below were found in one sample sequenced in a study of blood T cell repertoires in COVID-19 (dated by TCRdb to 2020 to 2021). The library was built by means of the immunoSEQ multiplex PCR assay. Imported from immuneACCESS, the table was reduced by TCRdb to in-frame sequences with V and J called. These copies leave out some clones; in studies compared against another copy, an unresolved V gene accounts for under half, and the cause of the remainder is not known. In all, the sample holds under 150,000 clones, and around 87% of those were seen once. The top ten hold roughly 2.5% of the sample. Sequences were obtained from peripheral blood. All receptors come from a man between 50 and 59 years old with active COVID-19.

The genes are TRBV19 and TRBJ1-1, with TRBD1 matching over 10 bases. Germline lookup yields CDR1 LNHDA and CDR2 SQIVND (reference sequence). The CDR3 is made up of 17 amino acids. J was trimmed by 0 bases and V by 5 bases; bases with no gene match: 9. CDR3 DNA: TGTGCCAGTAGTTCCGACAGGGGGCGCCGACTGAACACTGAAGCTTTCTTT. Translation: CASSSDRGRRLNTEAFF.

J is TRBJ1-2 and V is TRBV27; 8 bases align to TRBD1. CDR3 length: 13 residues. The trim removed 4 bases at V and 8 bases at J, leaving 6 bases unmatched. The germline gives CDR1 MNHEY, CDR2 SMNVEV (reference sequence). The CDR3 coding sequence is TGTGCCAGCAGTTCGCACAGGGGGAACGGCTACACCTTC. Protein sequence: CASSSHRGNGYTF.

The CDR3 region is CASTLQQGGSYEQYF. For the CDR3, the DNA is TGTGCCAGCACCTTGCAACAGGGGGGTTCCTACGAGCAGTACTTC. V and J are TRBV6-5 and TRBJ2-7, with TRBD1 matching over 8 bases. CDR1 is MNHEY and CDR2 is SVGAGI in the germline V gene. CDR3 length equals 15 residues. The trim removed 7 bases at V and 1 base at J, leaving 9 bases unmatched.

The chain has TRBV5-1 and TRBJ1-2; 7 bases are a match to TRBD1. The CDR3 has 17 residues. Germline CDR1 is SGHRS and CDR2 is YFSETQ. Losses at the gene ends were 2 bases for V and 1 base for J; bases not matched to a gene: 11. CDR3 sequence (DNA): TGCGCCAGCAGCTTCTCACAGGGGTCAGGGGGTAACTATGGCTACACCTTC. Translated, it gives CASSFSQGSGGNYGYTF.